This TCR beta chain emerged from a study of Graves' ophthalmopathy and Graves' hyperthyroidism. This clonotype was picked up many times. What it recognizes is unknown. All donors with ophthalmopathy were recorded as having moderate-to-severe activity, CAS ≥3, NOSPECS ≥4 and a duration under 3 months. Study results and caveats: Stable hyperthyroidism and ophthalmopathy were told apart by a 13-signature model, which achieved less than 90% sensitivity and almost 82% specificity. Ophthalmopathy progression was predicted by the model at 60% to 71% sensitivity and less than 80% specificity.

For repertoire sequencing, the TCR beta CDR3 regions were amplified from RNA transcripts. RT-PCR in the first round used HTBI primers; a second-round multiplex PCR followed. TCRdb called the multiplex PCR reads again in MiXCR, with one record for every CDR3 protein. The table has roughly 230,000 distinct CDR3 sequences, roughly a fifth seen once. The V end lost 0 bases, the J end lost 5 bases, and 7 bases lay between the germline ends. This CDR3 has 13 amino acids. From germline, CDR1 is MNHNS and CDR2 SASEGT. Input material: peripheral blood. The V call is TRBV6-1, the J call TRBJ2-5; D gene uncertain. The TCR was taken from a woman between 45 and 60 years old with Graves' ophthalmopathy. CDR3 sequence (DNA): TGTGCCAGCAGTGAAGCGGGTGGGGAGACCCAGTACTTC. As protein: CASSEAGGETQYF.